This T cell receptor (beta chain) comes out of a study of shared clonotypes between healthy human individuals. Study-level points and caveats: Larger estimated richness was generally seen in naive subsets than in memory subsets. All-four-donor shared clonotypes had higher generation probabilities than non-shared clonotypes did.

The naive CD8 population came from CD45RO-negative cells selected for CCR7, without terminally differentiated effector memory CD45RA+ cells. The method was immunoSEQ multiplex PCR; TCRdb's version includes in-frame clones alone and lacks a portion of them. The sample holds some 2,100,000 clones, about 92% seen once. Comments on this clone: The antigen is unknown.

The CDR3 sequence is 16 residues long. V was pared by 6 bases and J by 0 bases, with 17 bases between. Germline V gene sequence: CDR1 MDHEN, CDR2 SYDVKM. The TCR was taken from a man aged 18-30 years in good health. Some clones in this sample may be carry-over from other donors' samples. The sample taken for sequencing was naive CD8+ T cells from PBMCs. The chain has TRBV28 and TRBJ1-1; perhaps TRBD1 as D (6 bases). In DNA, the CDR3 is TGTGCCAGCAGCCCAGTGGTGCACAGGGTGAACACTGAAGCTTTCTTT. Its translation: CASSPVVHRVNTEAFF.